This is a list of T cell receptor beta chains from one sample in a study of T-cell memory formation after mild COVID-19. A single record per CDR3 protein comes from TCRdb applying MiXCR to the 5' RACE reads. The repertoire holds 580,000 or so distinct CDR3 sequences, about 18% seen once, with about 8.6% in the top ten. Sequenced material: PBMCs or a T cell subset sorted from them (not recorded which). All receptors derive from an adult woman who had mild COVID-19 (a few samples of this study predate the infection). Cell type and time point are not known. The CDR3 runs from the conserved cysteine through the conserved F or W.

TRBJ2-7,TRBV7-2,CASSAQVLTGGSEQYF
TRBJ1-2,TRBV10-3,CAISGGQDYNYGYTF
TRBJ2-3,TRBV2,CASSVLAGRTDTQYF
TRBJ2-2,TRBV30,CAWTRYTGELFF
TRBJ1-2,TRBV7-2,CASSRNLQGTTNYGYTF
TRBJ1-2,TRBV19,CASSIDRNYGYTF
TRBJ2-1,TRBV12-3/TRBV12-4,CASRQDSYNEQFF
TRBJ1-1,TRBV7-9,CASSQALNTEAFF
TRBJ1-4,TRBV7-9,CASSSEGQGGKLFF
TRBJ2-7,TRBV12-3/TRBV12-4,CASSSRYPSSYEQYF
TRBJ2-7,TRBV20-1,CSAQTTGPGGEQYF
TRBJ2-1,TRBV7-8,CASSLRTSSNEQFF
TRBJ2-1,TRBV12-3/TRBV12-4,CASSSLFAGGINNEQFF
TRBJ2-4,TRBV7-2,CASSLLKWDSGEVAVAF
TRBJ2-5,TRBV7-2,CASSLAGAATQYF
TRBJ2-5,TRBV7-2,CASSWQLGETQYF
TRBJ2-1,TRBV24-1,CATSDRDRSSYNEQFF
TRBJ1-5,TRBV5-1,CASSLGGGKNQPQHF
TRBJ2-5,TRBV15,CATSREGRERETQYF
TRBJ2-1,TRBV11-1,CASSSKTGQSHNEQFF
TRBJ2-7,TRBV10-3,CAISLQGSYEQYF
TRBJ2-2,TRBV15,CATSSDAGPGELFF
TRBJ2-7,TRBV7-3,CASSPGGLAGVYEQYF
TRBJ1-5,TRBV6-6,CASRRKDSLSNQPQHF
TRBJ1-2,TRBV15,CATSFGGFFFGYTF
TRBJ1-2,TRBV12-3/TRBV12-4,CASSLAGVHGYTF
TRBJ2-7,TRBV6-2/TRBV6-3,CASSYGQGTNEQYF
TRBJ2-7,TRBV29-1,CSVAAAGGPYEQYF
TRBJ2-1,TRBV3-1,CASSPWTSGSGNEQFF
TRBJ2-3,TRBV9,CASSVVVAASTDTQYF
TRBJ2-7,TRBV6-1,CASSEVSGGGSYEQYF
TRBJ2-1,TRBV19,CASSIGALVAAYNEQFF
TRBJ2-3,TRBV7-9,CASSRGQGTISTDTQYF
TRBJ2-1,TRBV7-9,CASSPGTTKEFF
TRBJ2-3,TRBV24-1,CATSDGGGFNTDTQYF
TRBJ2-3,TRBV24-1,CATSDGSTDTQYF
TRBJ2-7,TRBV5-4,CASSLPGTPSSYEQYF
TRBJ2-2,TRBV3-1,CASSQESLAGNTGELFF
TRBJ1-4,TRBV4-2,CASSQDPGTKHEKLFF
TRBJ2-5,TRBV3-1,CASSSTRDSQETQYF
TRBJ1-1,TRBV9,CASSPINPSTTEAFF
TRBJ2-7,TRBV10-3,CAIQTGLEQYF
TRBJ1-2,TRBV6-4,CASSASGLDYGYTF
TRBJ2-7,TRBV7-3,CASSSGTGIDEQYF
TRBJ1-1,TRBV12-3/TRBV12-4,CASTRGGTNTEAFF
TRBJ2-7,TRBV7-9,CASSLVDSGTYEQYF
TRBJ2-5,TRBV6-1,CASRQPWGETQYF
TRBJ1-5,TRBV5-1,CASSWEGRPQHF
TRBJ2-2,TRBV21-1,CASSNRDRGPLTNTGELFF
TRBJ2-7,TRBV7-8,CASRLGGTYEQYF
TRBJ1-4,TRBV5-1,CASSRQLQGGEKLFF
TRBJ1-6,TRBV4-2,CASSQRDRGNSPLHF
TRBJ2-1,TRBV6-2/TRBV6-3,CASSYSSNNEQFF
TRBJ2-2,TRBV25-1,CASSDGVAGRYTGELFF